This TCR beta chain is drawn from a study of T cells in Graves' hyperthyroidism and ophthalmopathy. Template material for amplifying TCR beta CDR3 regions consisted of RNA transcripts. RT-PCR in the first round (using the HTBI primer set) targeted the TCR CDR3. TCRdb used MiXCR to reprocess the multiplex PCR reads, holding one entry per CDR3 protein. The table includes roughly 360,000 distinct CDR3 sequences, 13% detected once. First hyperthyroidism diagnosis is when the blood sample was obtained, before any ophthalmopathy symptoms. A word on this clonotype: Antigen specificity is unknown.

Per germline, CDR1 DFQATT and CDR2 SNEGSKA (reference sequence). The V gene lost 4 bases and the J gene lost 9 bases, with 13 bases spanning the gap. The CDR3 has 12 amino acids. Study conclusions and caveats: Blood samples included most of the expanded thyroid clonotypes exceeding 0.001.

Sequences were obtained from blood. This sequence originates from a man aged 30 to 39 with Graves' hyperthyroidism that later progressed to Graves' ophthalmopathy. V and J are TRBV20-1 and TRBJ2-1; tentative D call: TRBD1 (6 bases). The CDR3 DNA is TGCAGTGCTATTGACCTACAGGGTGAGCAGTTCTTC. This codes for CSAIDLQGEQFF.